This is a list of T cell receptor beta chains from one sample in a study of PD-1 blockade in classical Hodgkin lymphoma. Some clones are missing from TCRdb's copy, which holds only in-frame ones; the method was immunoSEQ multiplex PCR. The sample has just under 45,000 clones; roughly 65% are singletons. The sequencing used peripheral blood mononuclear cells (PBMCs), collected before the fourth cycle of nivolumab. Every receptor here comes from a human donor with classical Hodgkin lymphoma. The CDR3 runs from the conserved cysteine through the conserved F or W. D genes are given only for firm matches. The size field is filled for only some rows; it gives once, few, many or a size class.

J gene: TRBJ2-3; D gene: TRBD2; V gene: TRBV6-4; clone size: .; CDR3 protein: CASSASGSTDTQYF; CDR3 DNA: TGTGCCAGCAGTGCTAGCGGGAGCACAGATACGCAGTATTTT
J gene: TRBJ2-7; D gene: TRBD1; V gene: TRBV19; clone size: .; CDR3 protein: CASSIATGLYEQYF; CDR3 DNA: TGTGCCAGTAGTATTGCGACAGGGCTCTACGAGCAGTACTTC
J gene: TRBJ1-3; D gene: .; V gene: TRBV6-6; clone size: once; CDR3 protein: CASSLSRISGNTIYF; CDR3 DNA: TGTGCCAGCAGTTTGAGTCGGATCTCTGGAAACACCATATATTTT
J gene: TRBJ1-2; D gene: TRBD1; V gene: TRBV15; clone size: .; CDR3 protein: CATSSAGTGAYGYTF; CDR3 DNA: TGTGCCACCAGCAGCGCCGGGACAGGAGCTTATGGCTACACCTTC
J gene: TRBJ1-6; D gene: .; V gene: TRBV5-6; clone size: many; CDR3 protein: CASSAPLGGSYNSPLHF; CDR3 DNA: TGTGCCAGCAGCGCCCCGTTAGGCGGGTCCTATAATTCACCCCTCCACTTT
J gene: TRBJ2-5; D gene: .; V gene: TRBV6-5; clone size: .; CDR3 protein: CASSYGAFETQYF; CDR3 DNA: TGTGCCAGCAGTTATGGGGCGTTTGAGACCCAGTACTTC
J gene: TRBJ2-7; D gene: .; V gene: TRBV6-5; clone size: .; CDR3 protein: CASSYGEGAKYEQYF; CDR3 DNA: TGTGCCAGCAGTTACGGGGAGGGGGCTAAGTACGAGCAGTACTTC
J gene: TRBJ2-7; D gene: TRBD1; V gene: TRBV28; clone size: .; CDR3 protein: CASRGQGGYEQYF; CDR3 DNA: TGTGCCAGCAGAGGACAGGGAGGCTACGAGCAGTACTTC
J gene: TRBJ1-2; D gene: .; V gene: TRBV27; clone size: .; CDR3 protein: CASSVDSDYGYTF; CDR3 DNA: TGTGCCAGCAGTGTGGACAGCGACTATGGCTACACCTTC
J gene: TRBJ2-3; D gene: TRBD2; V gene: TRBV5-1; clone size: .; CDR3 protein: CASSSETSGGPDTQYF; CDR3 DNA: TGCGCCAGCAGCTCCGAGACTAGCGGGGGGCCAGATACGCAGTATTTT
J gene: TRBJ1-1; D gene: TRBD1; V gene: TRBV9; clone size: few; CDR3 protein: CASSPGQLF; CDR3 DNA: TGTGCCAGCAGCCCGGGACAGCTCTTT
J gene: TRBJ1-5; D gene: TRBD1; V gene: TRBV6-6; clone size: .; CDR3 protein: CASRGQGNQPQHF; CDR3 DNA: TGTGCCAGCCGGGGACAGGGGAATCAGCCCCAGCATTTT
J gene: TRBJ2-5; D gene: TRBD2; V gene: TRBV7-8; clone size: few; CDR3 protein: CASTRGTKETQYF; CDR3 DNA: TGTGCCAGCACGCGGGGGACTAAAGAGACCCAGTACTTC
J gene: TRBJ2-1; D gene: .; V gene: TRBV5-1; clone size: .; CDR3 protein: CASSLYPGSSYNEQFF; CDR3 DNA: TGCGCCAGCAGCTTGTATCCGGGAAGCTCCTACAATGAGCAGTTCTTC